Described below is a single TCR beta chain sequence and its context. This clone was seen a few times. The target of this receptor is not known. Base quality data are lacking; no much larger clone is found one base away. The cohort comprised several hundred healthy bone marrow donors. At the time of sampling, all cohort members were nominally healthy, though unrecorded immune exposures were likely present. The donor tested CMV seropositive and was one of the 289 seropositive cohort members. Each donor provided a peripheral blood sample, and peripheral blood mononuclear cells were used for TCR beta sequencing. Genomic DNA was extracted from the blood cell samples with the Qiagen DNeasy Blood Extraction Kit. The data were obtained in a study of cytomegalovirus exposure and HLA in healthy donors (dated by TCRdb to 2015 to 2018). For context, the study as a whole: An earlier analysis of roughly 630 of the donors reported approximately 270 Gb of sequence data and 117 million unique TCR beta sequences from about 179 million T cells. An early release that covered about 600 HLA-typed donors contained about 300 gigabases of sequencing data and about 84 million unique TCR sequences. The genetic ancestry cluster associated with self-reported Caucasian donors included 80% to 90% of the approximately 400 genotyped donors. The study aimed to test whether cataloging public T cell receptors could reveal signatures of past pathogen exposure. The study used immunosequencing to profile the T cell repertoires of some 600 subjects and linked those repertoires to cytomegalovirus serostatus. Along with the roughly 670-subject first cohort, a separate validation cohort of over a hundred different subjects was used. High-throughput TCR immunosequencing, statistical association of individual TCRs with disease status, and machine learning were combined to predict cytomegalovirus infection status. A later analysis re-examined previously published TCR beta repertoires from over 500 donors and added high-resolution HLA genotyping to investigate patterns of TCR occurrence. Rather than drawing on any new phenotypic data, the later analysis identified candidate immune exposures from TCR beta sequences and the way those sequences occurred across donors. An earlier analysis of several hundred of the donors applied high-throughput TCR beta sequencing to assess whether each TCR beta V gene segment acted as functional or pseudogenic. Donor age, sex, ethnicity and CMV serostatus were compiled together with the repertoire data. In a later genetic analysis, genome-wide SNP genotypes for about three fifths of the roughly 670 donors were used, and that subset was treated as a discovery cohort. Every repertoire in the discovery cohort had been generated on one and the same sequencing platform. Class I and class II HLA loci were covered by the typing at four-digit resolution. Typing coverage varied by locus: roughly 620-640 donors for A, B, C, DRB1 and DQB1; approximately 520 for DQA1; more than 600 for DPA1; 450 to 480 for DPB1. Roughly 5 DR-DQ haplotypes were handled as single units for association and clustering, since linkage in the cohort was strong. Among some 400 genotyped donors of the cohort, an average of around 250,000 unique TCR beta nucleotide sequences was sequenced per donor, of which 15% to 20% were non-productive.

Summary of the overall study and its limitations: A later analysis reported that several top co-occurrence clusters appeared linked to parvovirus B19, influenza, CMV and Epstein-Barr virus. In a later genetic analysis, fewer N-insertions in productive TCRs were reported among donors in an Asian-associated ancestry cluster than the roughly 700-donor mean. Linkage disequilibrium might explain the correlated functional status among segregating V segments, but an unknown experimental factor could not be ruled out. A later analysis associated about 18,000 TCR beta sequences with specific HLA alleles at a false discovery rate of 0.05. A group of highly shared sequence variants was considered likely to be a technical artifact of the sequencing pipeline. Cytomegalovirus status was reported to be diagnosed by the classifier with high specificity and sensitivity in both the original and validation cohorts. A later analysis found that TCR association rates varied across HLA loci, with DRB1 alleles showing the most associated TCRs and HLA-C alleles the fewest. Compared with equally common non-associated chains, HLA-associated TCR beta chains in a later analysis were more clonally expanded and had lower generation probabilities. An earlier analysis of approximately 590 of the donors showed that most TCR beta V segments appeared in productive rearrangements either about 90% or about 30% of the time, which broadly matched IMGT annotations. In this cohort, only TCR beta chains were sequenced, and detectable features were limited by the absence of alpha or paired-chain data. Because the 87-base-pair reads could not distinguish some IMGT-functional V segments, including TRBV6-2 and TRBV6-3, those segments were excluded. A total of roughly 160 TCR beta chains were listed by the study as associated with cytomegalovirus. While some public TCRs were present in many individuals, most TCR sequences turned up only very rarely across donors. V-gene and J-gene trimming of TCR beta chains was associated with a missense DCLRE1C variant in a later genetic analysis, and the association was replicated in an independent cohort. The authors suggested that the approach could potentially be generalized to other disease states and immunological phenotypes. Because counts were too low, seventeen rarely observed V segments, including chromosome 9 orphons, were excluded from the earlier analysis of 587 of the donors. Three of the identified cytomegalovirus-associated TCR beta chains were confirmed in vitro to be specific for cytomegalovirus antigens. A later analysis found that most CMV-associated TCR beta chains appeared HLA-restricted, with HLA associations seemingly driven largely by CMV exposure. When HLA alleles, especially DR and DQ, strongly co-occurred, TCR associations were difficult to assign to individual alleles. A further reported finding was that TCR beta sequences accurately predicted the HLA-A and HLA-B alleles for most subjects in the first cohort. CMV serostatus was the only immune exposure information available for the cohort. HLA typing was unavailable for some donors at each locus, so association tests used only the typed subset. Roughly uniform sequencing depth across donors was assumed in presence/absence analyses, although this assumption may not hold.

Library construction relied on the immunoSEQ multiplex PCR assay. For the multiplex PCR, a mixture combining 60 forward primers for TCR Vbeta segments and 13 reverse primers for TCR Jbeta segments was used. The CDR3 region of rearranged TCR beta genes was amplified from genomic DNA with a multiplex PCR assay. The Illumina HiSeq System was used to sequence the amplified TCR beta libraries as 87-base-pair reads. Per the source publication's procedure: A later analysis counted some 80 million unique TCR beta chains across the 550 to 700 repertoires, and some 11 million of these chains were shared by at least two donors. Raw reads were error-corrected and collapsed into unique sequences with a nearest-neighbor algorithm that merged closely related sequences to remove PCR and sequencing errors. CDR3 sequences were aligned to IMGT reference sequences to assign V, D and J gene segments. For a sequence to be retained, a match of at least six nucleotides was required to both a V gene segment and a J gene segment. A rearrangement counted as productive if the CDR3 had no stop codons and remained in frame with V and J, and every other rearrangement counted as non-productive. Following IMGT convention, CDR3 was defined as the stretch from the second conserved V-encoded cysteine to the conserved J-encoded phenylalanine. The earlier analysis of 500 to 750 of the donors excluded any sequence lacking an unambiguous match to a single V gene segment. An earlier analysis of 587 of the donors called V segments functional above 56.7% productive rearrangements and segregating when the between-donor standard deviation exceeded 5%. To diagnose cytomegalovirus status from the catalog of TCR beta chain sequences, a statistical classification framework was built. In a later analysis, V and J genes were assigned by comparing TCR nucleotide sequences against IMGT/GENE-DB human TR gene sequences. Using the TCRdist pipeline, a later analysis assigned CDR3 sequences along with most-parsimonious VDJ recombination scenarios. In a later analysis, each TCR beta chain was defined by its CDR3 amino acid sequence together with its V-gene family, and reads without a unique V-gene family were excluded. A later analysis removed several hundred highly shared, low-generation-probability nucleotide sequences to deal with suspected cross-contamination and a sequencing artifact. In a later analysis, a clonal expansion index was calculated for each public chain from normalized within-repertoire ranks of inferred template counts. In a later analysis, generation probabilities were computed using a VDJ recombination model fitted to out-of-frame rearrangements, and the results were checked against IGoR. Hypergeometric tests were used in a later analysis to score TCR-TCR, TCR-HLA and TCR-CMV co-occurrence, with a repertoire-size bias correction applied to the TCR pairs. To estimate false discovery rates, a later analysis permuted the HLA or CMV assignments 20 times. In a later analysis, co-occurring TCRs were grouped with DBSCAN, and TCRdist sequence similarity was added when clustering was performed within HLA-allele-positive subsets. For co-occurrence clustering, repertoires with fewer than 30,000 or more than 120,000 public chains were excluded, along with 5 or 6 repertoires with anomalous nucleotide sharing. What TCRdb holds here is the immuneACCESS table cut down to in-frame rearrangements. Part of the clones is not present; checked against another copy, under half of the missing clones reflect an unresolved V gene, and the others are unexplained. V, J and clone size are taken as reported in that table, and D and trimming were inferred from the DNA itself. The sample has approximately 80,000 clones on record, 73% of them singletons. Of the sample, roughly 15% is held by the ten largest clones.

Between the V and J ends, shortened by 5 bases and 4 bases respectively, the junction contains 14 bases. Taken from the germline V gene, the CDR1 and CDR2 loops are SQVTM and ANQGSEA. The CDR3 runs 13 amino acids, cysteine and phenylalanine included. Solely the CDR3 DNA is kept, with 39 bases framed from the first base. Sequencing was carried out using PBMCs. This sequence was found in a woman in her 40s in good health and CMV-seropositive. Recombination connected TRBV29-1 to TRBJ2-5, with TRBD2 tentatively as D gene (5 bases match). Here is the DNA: TGCAGCGTTAGAGGGCCGAAGTTAGAGACCCAGTACTTC. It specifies CSVRGPKLETQYF.